Sequencing of this TCR beta chain was carried out in a study of vaccination and CD4 T cells after COVID-19. The overall study: In the convalescent cohort, there were six males and four females, two of them Hispanic. The stimulating agents, overlapping spike peptides, came from SARS-CoV-2, HCoV-NL63, HCoV-OC43 and HCoV-229E.

The CDR3 totals 17 residues. Germline loops: CDR1 SGHTA, CDR2 FQGNSA. With the Oncomine TCR Beta short-read assay, DNA from cultured CD4+ T cells was sequenced. TCRdb ran MiXCR on the PCR reads and lists one entry per CDR3 protein. The table has 11,000 to 15,000 distinct CDR3 sequences, 20% to 25% seen once. Details on this clonotype: What it binds is not known. Compared with germline, one end of the junction differs, possibly owing to a read error.

Documented treatment: approximately 10-day PBMC culture with coronavirus spike peptide pools or control peptides (ViraFEST assay). Sample: CD4+ T cells from blood, cultured in vitro, taken after SARS-CoV-2 vaccination. The receptor comes from a human donor who had recovered from COVID-19. V usage is TRBV7-2 and J usage is TRBJ2-5, with D perhaps matching TRBD2 (5 bases). The CDR3 DNA is TGTGCCAGCGGCTTAGCGCTGCCTAACGCAGCCCAAGAGACCCAGTACTTC. Its translation: CASGLALPNAAQETQYF.